The 25 T cell receptor beta chains below come from one sample, sequenced in a study of cytomegalovirus exposure and HLA in healthy donors. The PCR had 60 Vbeta and 13 Jbeta primers. Produced via immunoSEQ multiplex PCR; TCRdb's table is partial and in-frame only. The sample records about 130,000 clones, 17% being singletons. The source material was PBMCs. The receptor set was obtained from a female donor in good health and CMV-seropositive.

This clone was observed a handful of times. J is TRBJ1-2 and V is TRBV6-6, with 12 bases identical to TRBD1. V lost 6 bases to trimming and J lost 0 bases; unmatched junction nucleotides: 5. The CDR3 is 16 amino acids. Germline CDR1 MNHNY, CDR2 SVGAGI (reference sequence). The CDR3, as DNA: TGTGCCAGCAGGCCCGGGACAGGGGGCTCTAACTATGGCTACACCTTC. This encodes CASRPGTGGSNYGYTF.

This clone was recorded a few times. The chain has TRBV7-2 and TRBJ2-1; 8 nucleotides agree with TRBD2. The trim removed 6 bases at V and 15 bases at J, leaving 19 bases unmatched. Germline values: CDR1 SGHTA, CDR2 FQGNSA. The CDR3 is made up of 15 amino acids. This CDR3 reads CASSPYGGAGGDSFF. In nucleotides, the CDR3 is TGTGCCAGCAGTCCCTACGGGGGGGCCGGAGGGGATTCGTTCTTC.

The table lists this clone with a few counts. The V call is TRBV5-1, the J call TRBJ2-7; weak D call: TRBD1 (5 bases). CDR3 length: 16 amino acids. The V gene's germline CDR1 is SGHRS and CDR2 YFSETQ. V gave up 0 bases and J gave up 4 bases, with 17 bases separating them. The chain's CDR3 is CASSLGTNRPLYEQYF. The CDR3 bases are TGCGCCAGCAGCTTGGGCACGAACAGGCCACTATACGAGCAGTACTTC.

This clone is a singleton in its sample. V and J are TRBV7-9 and TRBJ2-3; the match to TRBD2 covers 14 bases. Germline V gene sequence: CDR1 SEHNR, CDR2 FQNEAQ (reference sequence). The CDR3 covers 17 residues. V dropped 5 bases and J dropped 2; count of bases not matched to a gene: 6. For the CDR3, the DNA is TGTGCCAGCAGCCCTATGGGACTAGCGGGGGCCACAGATACGCAGTATTTT. Its translation: CASSPMGLAGATDTQYF.

The genes are TRBV7-2 and TRBJ1-5, with TRBD1 matching over 7 bases. Looked up from germline, CDR1 is SGHTA and CDR2 is FQGNSA. V lost 5 bases to trimming and J lost 10 bases; unmatched junction nucleotides: 8. The CDR3 consists of 13 residues. The CDR3 here is CASSQTTGFPQHF. The CDR3 nucleotides are TGTGCCAGCAGCCAAACGACAGGGTTTCCCCAGCATTTT.

The rearrangement joins TRBV6-5 to TRBJ1-1; TRBD1 might be the D (6 bases). CDR3 length: 12 residues. Per germline, CDR1 MNHEY and CDR2 SVGAGI. Trimming pared 5 bases from V and 8 bases from J, leaving 12 bases between. The CDR3 sequence is CASSPQGSEAFF. The CDR3 DNA sequence: TGTGCCAGCAGTCCACAGGGTTCGGAAGCTTTCTTT.

This clone has more than one count but fewer than ten. J is TRBJ2-3 and V is TRBV5-1; no firm D call. The CDR3 has 14 amino acids. V was clipped by 2 bases and J by 1 base, with 8 bases between them. CDR1 and CDR2 from the germline V gene are SGHRS and YFSETQ. The CDR3 DNA sequence: TGCGCCAGCAGCTTTCCGGAGCGCACAGATACGCAGTATTTT. Protein product: CASSFPERTDTQYF.

This rearrangement joins TRBV2 to TRBJ1-5; tentative D call: TRBD1 (5 bases). The CDR3 length is 14 residues. The ends were cut back, 8 bases at V and 9 bases at J, with 20 bases in the middle. The germline CDR1 and CDR2 sequences are SNHLY and FYNNEI. The CDR3 sequence is CASGVNGETGPQHF. The CDR3 nucleotides read TGTGCCAGCGGGGTAAATGGGGAAACAGGGCCCCAGCATTTT.

This clone was detected only a few times. The chain is built from TRBV15 and TRBJ1-1, with TRBD1 as a possible D gene (5 bases). Between the trimmed V and J ends, which lost 0 bases and 4 bases, there was a span of 9 bases. Germline CDR1 and CDR2: LNHNV and YYDKDF (reference sequence). CDR3 length: 14 amino acids. In DNA form, the CDR3 reads TGTGCCACCAGCAGAGAGGAGGGGCCCACTGAAGCTTTCTTT. It specifies CATSREEGPTEAFF.

This clone has more than one count but fewer than ten. V and J are TRBV27 and TRBJ1-5, with D possibly matching TRBD1 (5 bases). Trimming shortened V by 8 bases and J by 5 bases, and 13 bases separated the two germline ends. Per the germline V gene, CDR1 is MNHEY and CDR2 is SMNVEV (reference sequence). The CDR3 contains 13 residues. The CDR3 region is CASGNKGYQPQHF. DNA for the CDR3: TGTGCCAGCGGTAACAAGGGGTATCAGCCCCAGCATTTT.

This clone was seen a handful of times. The V and J genes are TRBV5-4 and TRBJ2-1; TRBD1 agrees at 8 bases. The CDR3 contains 14 residues. V gave up 7 bases and J gave up 6 bases; unmatched junction bases: 9. Looked up from germline, CDR1 is SGHNT and CDR2 is YYREEE (reference sequence). The CDR3 DNA reads TGTGCCAGCGTAGCCGGGACAGGCCGCAATGAGCAGTTCTTC. The encoded protein is CASVAGTGRNEQFF. The full variable domain, completed using reference TRBV5-4 and TRBJ2-1, is ETGVTQSPTHLIKTRGQQVTLRCSSQSGHNTVSWYQQALGQGPQFIFQYYREEENGRGNFPPRFSGLQFPNYSSELNVNALELDDSALYLCASVAGTGRNEQFFGPGTRLTVL.

The chain employs TRBV5-1 and TRBJ2-3; 11 nucleotides match TRBD2. The V segment lost 1 base and the J segment 2 bases; nucleotides outside the gene matches: 3. This CDR3 is built from 16 residues. CDR1 and CDR2 (germline): SGHRS, YFSETQ. CDR3 nucleotide sequence: TGCGCCAGCAGCTTGATACTAGCGGGGGACACAGATACGCAGTATTTT. Protein: CASSLILAGDTDTQYF. The full variable domain, rest sourced from reference TRBV5-1 and TRBJ2-3, is KAGVTQTPRYLIKTRGQQVTLSCSPISGHRSVSWYQQTPGQGLQFLFEYFSETQRNKGNFPGRFSGRQFSNSRSEMNVSTLELGDSALYLCASSLILAGDTDTQYFGPGTRLTVL.

This rearrangement joins TRBV2 to TRBJ1-2; D is ambiguous. V gave up 5 bases and J gave up 8 bases, with 9 bases separating them. The CDR3 consists of 11 residues. In germline, CDR1 is SNHLY, CDR2 FYNNEI. The CDR3 sequence: CASSRRPGYTF. CDR3 sequence (DNA): TGTGCCAGCAGTAGGAGGCCGGGCTACACCTTC.

The CDR3 bases are TGTGCCAGCAGCCCCCGGACAGGCTCCTACGAGCAGTACTTC. Protein: CASSPRTGSYEQYF. The rearrangement joins TRBV9 to TRBJ2-7; the match to TRBD1 covers 7 bases. Trimming at V came to 4 bases and at J to 0 bases, leaving 4 bases not matched to a gene. Germline-derived CDR1 and CDR2 are SGDLS and YYNGEE. The CDR3 length is 14 residues. Using reference TRBV9 and TRBJ2-7 for the parts outside the CDR3, the full variable domain is DSGVTQTPKHLITATGQRVTLRCSPRSGDLSVYWYQQSLDQGLQFLIQYYNGEERAKGNILERFSAQQFPDLHSELNLSSLELGDSALYFCASSPRTGSYEQYFGPGTRLTVT.

The chain uses TRBV2 and TRBJ1-1, with D perhaps matching TRBD1 (5 bases). Deletions cut 3 bases from V and 1 base from J, with 18 bases between. From germline, CDR1 is SNHLY and CDR2 FYNNEI. The CDR3 is made up of 17 amino acids. This CDR3 reads CASSEGWGGTGNTEAFF. The CDR3 DNA follows: TGTGCCAGCAGTGAGGGGTGGGGGGGAACGGGGAACACTGAAGCTTTCTTT.

This chain links TRBV7-2 with TRBJ1-1; the D is unclear. This CDR3 has 15 residues. Trimming pared 0 bases from V and 1 base from J, leaving 9 bases between. The germline V gene encodes CDR1 SGHTA and CDR2 FQGNSA. CDR3 region: CASSLAGRKNTEAFF. In DNA form, the CDR3 reads TGTGCCAGCAGCTTAGCAGGCAGGAAGAACACTGAAGCTTTCTTT. Combining the CDR3 with reference TRBV7-2 and TRBJ1-1 gives the whole variable domain GAGVSQSPSNKVTEKGKDVELRCDPISGHTALYWYRQSLGQGLEFLIYFQGNSAPDKSGLPSDRFSAERTGGSVSTLTIQRTQQEDSAVYLCASSLAGRKNTEAFFGQGTRLTVV.

CDR3 region: CASSALAGGRETQYF. The CDR3 region has the DNA TGTGCCAGCAGTGCCCTAGCGGGAGGGCGGGAGACCCAGTACTTC. The chain employs TRBV28 and TRBJ2-5; 12 nucleotides match TRBD2. The CDR3 sequence is 15 residues long. Per the germline V gene, CDR1 is MDHEN and CDR2 is SYDVKM. J lost 5 bases, V lost 5 bases, and 6 bases had no gene match.

This clone turned up a few times. The chain is built from TRBV27 and TRBJ1-2, with D hard to call. V lost 0 bases and J 7 bases, leaving 9 bases between the germline ends. The V gene's germline CDR1 is MNHEY and CDR2 SMNVEV (reference sequence). The CDR3 runs to 13 residues. CDR3 sequence reads: CASSLSRKSGYTF. In nucleotides, the CDR3 is TGTGCCAGCAGTTTATCGCGGAAATCTGGCTACACCTTC.

This clone was counted between two and nine times. The CDR3 loop reads CASSGPGQSYEQYF. Here the CDR3 DNA reads TGTGCCAGCAGCGGTCCGGGACAGTCCTACGAGCAGTACTTC. This chain links TRBV13 with TRBJ2-7; 7 nucleotides match TRBD1. The V and J ends lost 5 bases and 1 base, in that order; junction bases with no gene match: 5. Germline CDR1 PRHDT, CDR2 FYEKMQ (reference sequence). The CDR3 has 14 residues.

The rearrangement joins TRBV19 to TRBJ2-1, with TRBD2 identical over 8 bases. The V and J ends lost 4 bases and 7 bases, in that order; junction bases with no gene match: 18. This CDR3 comprises 18 residues. Germline assignment: CDR1 LNHDA and CDR2 SQIVND (reference sequence). The CDR3 loop is CASSTIRGKRERWNEQFF. The CDR3 DNA reads TGTGCCAGTAGTACAATAAGGGGAAAGCGGGAGAGGTGGAATGAGCAGTTCTTC.

In this sample, this clone turned up a few times. The chain joins TRBV6-5 to TRBJ1-1; 7 bases map to TRBD1. Germline assignment: CDR1 MNHEY and CDR2 SVGAGI. The junction had 7 bases not matched to a gene; V was cut back by 5 bases and J by 4 bases. This CDR3 spans 14 amino acids. CDR3 residues: CASSRTGAPTEAFF. The CDR3 nucleotides read TGTGCCAGCAGTCGCACAGGGGCCCCCACTGAAGCTTTCTTT.

The chain links TRBV6-1 to TRBJ2-2; 12 bases line up with TRBD1. Germline V lookup: CDR1 MNHNS, CDR2 SASEGT. The CDR3 contains 20 residues. J was trimmed by 1 base and V by 4 bases; bases with no gene match: 13. CDR3 DNA: TGTGCCAGCAGTGGTCAATGGGGACAGGGGGCTTTGCGGAACACCGGGGAGCTGTTTTTT. It translates to CASSGQWGQGALRNTGELFF.

This clone was detected a few times. J is TRBJ1-2 and V is TRBV4-2; maybe TRBD1 (6 bases). Germline values: CDR1 LGHNA, CDR2 YNFKEQ. This CDR3 spans 15 amino acids. V gave up 3 bases and J gave up 5 bases, with 16 bases separating them. CDR3 DNA sequence: TGTGCCAGCAGCCAGCGCGAGGGGGTGGGATATGGCTACACCTTC. Amino acid sequence: CASSQREGVGYGYTF.

The CDR3 region is CASSLSLRGYETQYF. CDR3 DNA: TGTGCCAGCAGTTTATCCCTCAGGGGGTATGAGACCCAGTACTTC. The gene calls are TRBV27 and TRBJ2-5; 7 bases match TRBD1. This CDR3 spans 15 amino acids. V lost 0 bases and J lost 5; bases outside the gene matches: 6. CDR1 is MNHEY, CDR2 SMNVEV, per germline (reference sequence).

The genes are TRBV7-3 and TRBJ2-5, with 10 positions matching TRBD2. The germline V gene has CDR1 SGHTA and CDR2 FQGTGA. This CDR3 has 14 amino acids. V lost 4 bases and J lost 2; bases outside the gene matches: 1. CDR3 in DNA: TGTGCCAGCAGCTCAGCGGGAGGGCAAGAGACCCAGTACTTC. Its translation: CASSSAGGQETQYF. Based on the CDR3 plus reference TRBV7-3 and TRBJ2-5, the full variable domain is GAGVSQTPSNKVTEKGKYVELRCDPISGHTALYWYRQSLGQGPEFLIYFQGTGAADDSGLPNDRFFAVRPEGSVSTLKIQRTERGDSAVYLCASSSAGGQETQYFGPGTRLLVL.